This T cell receptor beta chain was identified during a study of cytomegalovirus exposure and HLA in healthy donors. Study-wide results and limits: When presence/absence was analysed, sequencing depth was taken to be roughly uniform across donors. A missense variant in DCLRE1C was later tied to TCR beta V- and J-gene trimming. The later analysis indicated that the majority of CMV-associated TCR beta chains appeared HLA-restricted.

PCR employed 60 Vbeta and 13 Jbeta primers. The repertoire was sequenced with immunoSEQ multiplex PCR; TCRdb's copy has only in-frame clones and lacks some. The table shows fewer than 250,000 clones, with around 79% occurring only once. As concerns this clone: Its antigen is undetermined.

The CDR3 runs to 13 residues. The V end lost 5 bases, the J end lost 8 bases, and 15 bases lay between the germline ends. Germline lookup yields CDR1 MNHEY and CDR2 SMNVEV (reference sequence). The donors gave bone marrow, and they were healthy. This chain uses TRBV27 with TRBJ1-2; D is possibly TRBD1 (5 bases). The sequenced material came from PBMCs. The receptor's source is a male donor in good health and CMV-seropositive. CDR3 amino acids: CASSRTGGSGYTF. DNA for the CDR3: TGTGCCAGCAGTCGAACCGGGGGGTCGGGCTACACCTTC.